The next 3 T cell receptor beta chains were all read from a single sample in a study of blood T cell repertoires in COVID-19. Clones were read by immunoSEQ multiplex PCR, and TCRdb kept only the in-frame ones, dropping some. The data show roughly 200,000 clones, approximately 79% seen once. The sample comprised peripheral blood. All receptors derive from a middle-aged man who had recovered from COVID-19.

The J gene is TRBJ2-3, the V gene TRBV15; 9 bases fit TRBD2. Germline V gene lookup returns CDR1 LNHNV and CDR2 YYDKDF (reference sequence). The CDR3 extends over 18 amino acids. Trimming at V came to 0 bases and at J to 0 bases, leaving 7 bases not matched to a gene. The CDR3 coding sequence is TGTGCCACCAGCAGAGATCATGGAAGCGGGGGGAGCACAGATACGCAGTATTTT. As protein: CATSRDHGSGGSTDTQYF. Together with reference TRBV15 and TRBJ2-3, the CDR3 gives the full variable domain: DAMVIQNPRYQVTQFGKPVTLSCSQTLNHNVMYWYQQKSSQAPKLLFHYYDKDFNNEADTPDNFQSRRPNTSFCFLDIRSPGLGDTAMYLCATSRDHGSGGSTDTQYFGPGTRLTVL.

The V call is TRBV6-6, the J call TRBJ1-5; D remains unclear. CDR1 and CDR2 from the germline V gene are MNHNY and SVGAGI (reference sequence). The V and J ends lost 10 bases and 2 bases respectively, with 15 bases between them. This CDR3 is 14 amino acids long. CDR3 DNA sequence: TGTGCCAATTCCGAGGTTGGAGGCAATCAGCCCCAGCATTTT. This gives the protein CANSEVGGNQPQHF.

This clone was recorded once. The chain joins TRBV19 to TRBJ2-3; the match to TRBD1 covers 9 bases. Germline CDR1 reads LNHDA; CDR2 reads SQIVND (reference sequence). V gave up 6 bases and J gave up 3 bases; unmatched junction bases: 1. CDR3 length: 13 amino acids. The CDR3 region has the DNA TGTGCCAGTAGGGACAGGGGAACAGATACGCAGTATTTT. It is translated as CASRDRGTDTQYF.